This T cell receptor (beta chain) was sequenced during a study of T-cell reconstitution after alpha-beta-depleted transplantation in children. CDR3 length: 12 residues. V was clipped by 2 bases and J by 5 bases, with 6 bases between them. The V gene's germline CDR1 is MNHEY and CDR2 SVGEGT. As it was prepared, the TCRbeta library received unique molecular identifiers. TCRdb reanalysed the PCR reads using MiXCR and keeps one entry per CDR3 protein. There are approximately 650,000 distinct CDR3 sequences in the sample; around 13% occur only once, and 0.79% lies in the top ten. Study outcomes and limitations: It was surviving recipient T cells and thymic progenitors that gave some patients high TCRbeta diversity at day 60. Newly produced T cells mostly accounted for T-cell counts and diversity one year post-transplant.

Concerning this clonotype itself: The antigen remains undetermined.

The clonotype originates from a girl aged 2 to 9 with congenital amegakaryocytic thrombocytopenia, due to receive a stem cell transplant. Sample: PBMCs, taken before TCRalphabeta/CD19-depleted stem cell transplant. The chain is built from TRBV6-2 or TRBV6-3 and TRBJ2-5; D is unresolved. CDR3 DNA sequence: TGTGCCAGCAGTTACCCCTTTGAGACCCAGTACTTC. The encoded protein is CASSYPFETQYF.